This record looks at one T cell receptor beta chain sequence and its context. Its antigen is unidentified. The record originates from a study of T-cell memory formation after mild COVID-19. Study in general: Largely donor-specific sequence clusters came from two donors. The study, taken as a whole, reports: Pre-infection memory already had some responding clones, implying cross-reactive memory joined.

TCRdb analysed the 5' RACE reads with MiXCR anew, one entry per CDR3 protein. This sample has around 83,000 distinct CDR3 sequences, with around a quarter found just once. V lost 5 bases and J lost 2, with 14 bases in between. CDR3 size: 15 residues. Germline V gene lookup returns CDR1 PRHDT and CDR2 FYEKMQ (reference sequence). The source is a man aged 18 to 29 who had mild COVID-19 (a few samples of this study predate the infection). Cell type and time point are not known. The chain has TRBV13 and TRBJ2-3, with D perhaps matching TRBD1 or TRBD2 (5 bases each). The sample consisted of PBMCs or a T cell subset sorted from them (not recorded which). In DNA, the CDR3 is TGTGCCAGCAGCCCGGGACCCAGGTCCACAGATACGCAGTATTTT. Its translation: CASSPGPRSTDTQYF.